One sample yielded the 25 T cell receptor beta chains listed below, sequenced in a study of low-dose radiotherapy and immunotherapy resistance in tumors. Noted time point: after trial treatment. The treatment denotes: LDRT plus nivolumab, ipilimumab, low-dose cyclophosphamide and aspirin (RACIN trial). Primers used for first-strand cDNA, a TRAV- and TRBV-specific set, covered both alpha and beta chains. A constant-region primer paired with the V-primer adapter amplified TCRs over 20 PCR cycles. TCRdb ran MiXCR on the reads and lists one entry per CDR3 protein. In the table there are approximately 91,000 distinct CDR3 sequences, 20% of which are singletons. The sample consisted of PBMCs, taken after low-dose radiotherapy plus immunotherapy. All receptors come from a female donor with ovarian cancer.

The sample holds many counts of this clonotype. V is TRBV7-9 and J is TRBJ2-7, with TRBD2 identical over 10 bases. Per germline, CDR1 SEHNR and CDR2 FQNEAQ (reference sequence). V lost 5 bases, J lost 6 bases, and 4 bases stayed unmatched. The CDR3 is 13 residues long. The DNA of the CDR3 is TGTGCCAGCAGCAGCGGGGGGGCCCGCGAGCAGTACTTC. It specifies CASSSGGAREQYF.

For this clonotype: Possible read error: a much larger clone is one base away. The chain couples TRBV27 to TRBJ2-1; no reliable D call. The CDR3 sequence is 14 residues long. The V gene's germline CDR1 is MNHEY and CDR2 SMNVEV (reference sequence). The CDR3, as DNA: TGTGCCTGCAGTTTATCTGGTCTCAACAATGAGCAGTTCTTC. It yields the protein CACSLSGLNNEQFF.

As for this clonotype: It is likely a read error: a sequence one base away is far more abundant. The gene calls are TRBV5-4 and TRBJ2-5; 8 positions match TRBD1. Germline CDR1 is SGHNT and CDR2 is YYREEE (reference sequence). The CDR3 runs to 15 residues. J was trimmed by 7 bases and V by 8 bases; bases with no gene match: 16. CDR3 protein: CASSGQGAFIGTQYF. DNA of the CDR3: TGTGCCAGTAGTGGGCAGGGGGCCTTCATTGGGACCCAGTACTTC. The complete variable domain, with remaining parts taken from reference TRBV5-4 and TRBJ2-5, reads ETGVTQSPTHLIKTRGQQVTLRCSSQSGHNTVSWYQQALGQGPQFIFQYYREEENGRGNFPPRFSGLQFPNYSSELNVNALELDDSALYLCASSGQGAFIGTQYFGPGTRLLVL.

The table lists this clonotype with many counts. V is TRBV30 and J is TRBJ1-4, with D perhaps matching TRBD1 (6 bases). CDR1 is GTSNPN and CDR2 is SVGIG in the germline V gene (reference sequence). The germline V and J ends were trimmed by 4 bases and 7 bases, with 13 bases remaining between them. CDR3 length: 13 amino acids. CDR3 residues: CAWTTGSSEKLFF. The CDR3 DNA reads TGTGCCTGGACGACAGGTTCGAGTGAAAAACTGTTTTTT. Complete variable domain (other parts from reference TRBV30 and TRBJ1-4): SQTIHQWPATLVQPVGSPLSLECTVEGTSNPNLYWYRQAAGRGLQLLFYSVGIGQISSEVPQNLSASRPQDRQFILSSKKLLLSDSGFYLCAWTTGSSEKLFFGSGTQLSVL.

This chain links TRBV28 with TRBJ2-1, with 11 bases lining up with TRBD2. Germline CDR1 reads MDHEN; CDR2 reads SYDVKM. The CDR3 extends over 15 amino acids. The ends lost 5 bases at V and 12 bases at J; junction bases unmatched: 12. The CDR3 DNA sequence: TGTGCCAGCAGTCCGGTAGCGGGGGGGCTTTATACGCAGTTCTTC. Amino acids: CASSPVAGGLYTQFF.

The CDR3 loop reads CASTNQTSMYLCRAGKVHEQYF. CDR3 nucleotide sequence: TGCGCCAGCACCAACCAGACATCTATGTACCTCTGCAGGGCAGGGAAAGTCCACGAGCAGTACTTC. The chain couples TRBV5-1 to TRBJ2-7; tentative D call: TRBD1 (5 bases). The V gene's germline CDR1 is SGHRS and CDR2 YFSETQ. The CDR3 extends over 22 amino acids. The V gene lost 6 bases and the J gene lost 5 bases, with 42 bases spanning the gap. The variable domain in full, with the rest retrieved from reference TRBV5-1 and TRBJ2-7, is KAGVTQTPRYLIKTRGQQVTLSCSPISGHRSVSWYQQTPGQGLQFLFEYFSETQRNKGNFPGRFSGRQFSNSRSEMNVSTLELGDSALYLCASTNQTSMYLCRAGKVHEQYFGPGTRLTVT.

The J gene is TRBJ1-1, the V gene TRBV9; a possible D gene is TRBD1 (6 bases). The CDR3 runs to 13 residues. The V end was cut by 3 bases, the J end by 5 bases, with 11 bases between. CDR1 is SGDLS, CDR2 YYNGEE, per germline. The CDR3 nucleotides read TGTGCCAGCAGCGCACACAGGGATACTGAAGCTTTCTTT. As protein: CASSAHRDTEAFF.

The chain recombines TRBV9 with TRBJ2-7; 10 positions match TRBD2. Germline V lookup: CDR1 SGDLS, CDR2 YYNGEE. V lost 4 bases to trimming and J lost 12 bases; unmatched junction nucleotides: 7. This CDR3 has 12 residues. CDR3 nucleotides: TGTGCCAGCAGCACTCGTAGCGGGGGGATGTACTTC. It is translated as CASSTRSGGMYF.

V and J are TRBV28 and TRBJ2-5; either TRBD1 or TRBD2 may supply D (5 bases each). The CDR3 is 13 amino acids. V was trimmed by 7 bases and J by 2 bases, leaving 11 bases between them. Germline values: CDR1 MDHEN, CDR2 SYDVKM. CDR3 nucleotides: TGTGCCAGCACCCGTTGGGGGCAAGAGACCCAGTACTTC. It specifies CASTRWGQETQYF.

This clonotype was recorded many times. For the CDR3, the DNA is TGTGCCAGCAGCTTATTAGGGGAGACCCAGTACTTC. Its translation: CASSLLGETQYF. V and J are TRBV18 and TRBJ2-5, with D unresolved. The germline V and J ends were trimmed by 8 bases and 5 bases, with 12 bases remaining between them. The CDR3 runs to 12 residues. Germline V gene sequence: CDR1 KGHSH, CDR2 LQKENI.

This clonotype was seen many times. V usage is TRBV11-3 and J usage is TRBJ2-5, with D maybe TRBD2 (6 bases). CDR1 and CDR2 from the germline V gene are SGHNT and YENEEA. The CDR3 length is 15 residues. The V end was cut by 0 bases, the J end by 3 bases, with 11 bases between. The chain's CDR3 is CASSLEWQREETQYF. The CDR3 DNA reads as TGTGCCAGCAGCTTAGAATGGCAGCGGGAAGAGACCCAGTACTTC.

This clonotype occurred many times. V and J are TRBV9 and TRBJ1-2; D gene uncertain. Trimming cost V 2 bases and J 3 bases, with 8 bases left between them. From germline, CDR1 is SGDLS and CDR2 YYNGEE. The CDR3 consists of 13 residues. CDR3 in amino acids: CASSVAGDYGYTF. As DNA, the CDR3 is TGTGCCAGCAGCGTCGCGGGCGACTATGGCTACACCTTC.

Comment on this clonotype: This likely reflects a read error, since a far larger clone is one base away. The chain carries TRBV6-2 or TRBV6-3 and TRBJ2-1; D may be TRBD1 (6 bases). The CDR3 runs 14 residues. V was shortened by 8 bases and J by 10 bases, with 21 bases between the two germline ends. CDR1 is MNHEY, CDR2 SVGEGT, per germline. The CDR3 DNA follows: TGTGCCAGCTCCTCCGGGACATCCTCCTACGAGCAGTTCTTC. It encodes CASSSGTSSYEQFF.

The chain carries TRBV5-6 and TRBJ2-5, with a possible D match to TRBD2 (6 bases). Trimming removed 3 bases from V and 1 base from J, with 10 bases in between. Germline-derived CDR1 and CDR2 are SGHDT and YYEEEE. The length of the CDR3 is 14 residues. The CDR3 reads CASSSGTLQETQYF. The CDR3 DNA reads as TGTGCCAGCAGCTCCGGGACTCTCCAAGAGACCCAGTACTTC.

The sample holds many counts of this clonotype. The rearrangement links TRBV19 to TRBJ2-7; 13 bases agree with TRBD2. Germline loops: CDR1 LNHDA, CDR2 SQIVND (reference sequence). The CDR3 consists of 14 residues. Unmatched junction bases numbered 5, after V lost 7 bases and J lost 5 bases. The CDR3 bases are TGTGCCAGTACCTGGACTAGCGGGAGTAACGAGCAGTACTTC. Translated: CASTWTSGSNEQYF. Full variable domain (rest looked up from reference TRBV19 and TRBJ2-7): DGGITQSPKYLFRKEGQNVTLSCEQNLNHDAMYWYRQDPGQGLRLIYYSQIVNDFQKGDIAEGYSVSREKKESFPLTVTSAQKNPTAFYLCASTWTSGSNEQYFGPGTRLTVT.

This clonotype was counted ten times or more. The chain employs TRBV18 and TRBJ1-1; D is perhaps TRBD1 (5 bases). Germline loops: CDR1 KGHSH, CDR2 LQKENI. The V and J ends lost 1 base and 3 bases respectively, with 15 bases between them. The CDR3 extends over 16 amino acids. The CDR3 loop reads CASSPRGSQGDTEAFF. The CDR3 coding sequence is TGTGCCAGCTCACCACGGGGGTCCCAAGGGGACACTGAAGCTTTCTTT. Based on the CDR3 plus reference TRBV18 and TRBJ1-1, the full variable domain is NAGVMQNPRHLVRRRGQEARLRCSPMKGHSHVYWYRQLPEEGLKFMVYLQKENIIDESGMPKERFSAEFPKEGPSILRIQQVVRGDSAAYFCASSPRGSQGDTEAFFGQGTRLTVV.

In its sample, this clonotype was seen many times. The J gene is TRBJ2-3, the V gene TRBV19, with TRBD2 matching 13 bases. Germline lookup yields CDR1 LNHDA and CDR2 SQIVND (reference sequence). The CDR3 is 15 residues long. Germline trimming cut 4 bases from V and 5 bases from J; bases unmatched to any gene: 3. CDR3 sequence: CASSTRTSGRDTQYF. Written as DNA, the CDR3 is TGTGCCAGTAGTACGAGGACTAGCGGGAGAGATACGCAGTATTTT.

In this sample, this clonotype turned up many times. This chain connects TRBV11-2 to TRBJ2-7, with 9 bases aligning to TRBD1. The CDR3 is made up of 14 amino acids. The germline gives CDR1 SGHAT, CDR2 FQNNGV. V shed 6 bases, J shed 4 bases, and the junction held 7 bases outside the gene matches. The CDR3 here is CASSQQGAYYEQYF. The CDR3 region has the DNA TGTGCCAGCAGTCAACAGGGGGCGTATTACGAGCAGTACTTC.

The chain uses TRBV5-6 and TRBJ1-1; a weak D match, TRBD1 (6 bases). Per germline, CDR1 SGHDT and CDR2 YYEEEE. Trimming left V 1 base short and J 7 bases short, with 8 bases between. The CDR3 spans 12 residues. CDR3 bases: TGTGCCAGCAGCTTGACGACAGGTGAAGCTTTCTTT. Its translation: CASSLTTGEAFF. Complete variable domain (other parts from reference TRBV5-6 and TRBJ1-1): DAGVTQSPTHLIKTRGQQVTLRCSPKSGHDTVSWYQQALGQGPQFIFQYYEEEERQRGNFPDRFSGHQFPNYSSELNVNALLLGDSALYLCASSLTTGEAFFGQGTRLTVV.

CDR3 coding DNA: TGTGCCAGCAGCTTAATAACTAGCGGGAGCAATGAGCAGGGCACAGATACGCAGTATTTT. This encodes CASSLITSGSNEQGTDTQYF. The chain recombines TRBV7-2 with TRBJ2-3, with TRBD2 matching over 11 bases. J was trimmed by 1 base and V by 2 bases; bases with no gene match: 14. The CDR3 spans 20 residues. Germline-derived CDR1 and CDR2 are SGHTA and FQGNSA.

V is TRBV25-1 and J is TRBJ2-1, with D possibly matching TRBD2 (6 bases). The CDR3 loop spans 14 amino acids. Germline V gives CDR1 MGHDK, CDR2 SYGVNS. The ends were cut back, 1 base at V and 6 bases at J, with 10 bases in the middle. The CDR3 here is CASSESGTSNEQFF. The CDR3 DNA reads TGTGCCAGCAGTGAATCAGGGACTTCCAATGAGCAGTTCTTC.

This clonotype has a count of ten or more. V is TRBV4-2 and J is TRBJ1-5, with 7 bases that match TRBD1. The length of the CDR3 is 13 residues. The J segment lost 7 bases and the V segment lost 3 bases, leaving 3 bases of the junction unmatched. Per germline, CDR1 LGHNA and CDR2 YNFKEQ. The CDR3 region has the DNA TGTGCCAGCAGCCAGACAGGGAAACAGCCCCAGCATTTT. This translates into CASSQTGKQPQHF.

This clonotype has a count of ten or more. The chain carries TRBV7-9 and TRBJ1-6; D not certain. The CDR3 covers 16 residues. The V and J ends lost 2 bases and 6 bases respectively, with 14 bases between them. Germline CDR1 is SEHNR and CDR2 is FQNEAQ (reference sequence). The CDR3 here is CASSLSGEVGNSPLHF. The CDR3 nucleotides are TGTGCCAGCAGCTTAAGCGGGGAGGTTGGTAATTCACCCCTCCACTTT.

Ten or more counts support this clonotype. This chain joins TRBV19 and TRBJ2-5; a weak D match, TRBD2 (6 bases). CDR1 LNHDA and CDR2 SQIVND come from the germline V gene (reference sequence). Trimming took off 5 bases at V and 2 bases at J, with 6 bases between the two ends. This CDR3 has 12 residues. The CDR3 spells CASSREQETQYF. The CDR3 DNA sequence: TGTGCCAGTAGTCGGGAGCAAGAGACCCAGTACTTC.

Worth noting for this clonotype: A far larger clone is one base from this, pointing to a likely read error. The V call is TRBV5-1, the J call TRBJ2-1; TRBD1 is a possible D gene (5 bases). From germline, CDR1 is SGHRS and CDR2 YFSETQ. The V and J ends lost 4 bases and 10 bases respectively, with 15 bases between them. The CDR3 covers 13 residues. CDR3 nucleotides: TGCGCCAGCAGCCACGGACAAGCCTACGAGCAGTTCTTC. It encodes CASSHGQAYEQFF.